These 7 T cell receptor beta chains were all obtained from the same sample, sequenced in a study of low-dose radiotherapy and immunotherapy resistance in tumors. The time point here: before trial treatment. TCR amplification ran approximately 20 PCR cycles using constant-region and V-primer adapter primers. TCRdb ran MiXCR on the reads and lists one entry per CDR3 protein. The sample lists fewer than 60,000 distinct CDR3 sequences, about 10% seen once, with about 6% in the top ten. Here the sequenced sample was PBMCs, taken before treatment. The receptors stem from a female donor with ovarian cancer.

The table lists this clonotype with many counts. J is TRBJ2-6 and V is TRBV20-1; D might be TRBD1 (5 bases). The V end lost 1 base, the J end lost 0 bases, and 10 bases lay between the germline ends. The V gene's germline CDR1 is DFQATT and CDR2 SNEGSKA (reference sequence). The CDR3 runs 16 residues. CDR3: CSARAQEGSGANVLTF. Written as DNA, the CDR3 is TGCAGTGCTAGAGCACAGGAAGGCTCTGGGGCCAACGTCCTGACTTTC.

This clonotype appeared many times. V and J are TRBV3-1 and TRBJ2-3; D might be TRBD1 (6 bases). The V and J ends lost 4 bases and 7 bases respectively, with 12 bases between them. This CDR3 has 13 residues. CDR1 and CDR2 from the germline V gene are LGHDT and YNNKEL (reference sequence). The CDR3 here is CASSRVGQYTQYF. In DNA, the CDR3 is TGTGCCAGCAGCCGGGTCGGACAGTATACGCAGTATTTT.

The V call is TRBV7-2, the J call TRBJ1-1; D not resolved. V was clipped by 3 bases and J by 2 bases, with 10 bases between them. Germline CDR1 is SGHTA and CDR2 is FQGNSA. CDR3 size: 14 residues. For the CDR3, the DNA is TGTGCCAGCAGCTTGCGGACGGCCAACACTGAAGCTTTCTTT. Translation gives CASSLRTANTEAFF. Full variable domain (remainder filled in from reference TRBV7-2 and TRBJ1-1): GAGVSQSPSNKVTEKGKDVELRCDPISGHTALYWYRQSLGQGLEFLIYFQGNSAPDKSGLPSDRFSAERTGGSVSTLTIQRTQQEDSAVYLCASSLRTANTEAFFGQGTRLTVV.

Ten or more counts support this clonotype. This sequence joins TRBV4-2 and TRBJ2-3; 9 positions match TRBD2. The CDR3 covers 18 residues. The germline V gene encodes CDR1 LGHNA and CDR2 YNFKEQ. V gave up 0 bases and J gave up 2 bases; unmatched junction bases: 9. DNA for the CDR3: TGTGCCAGCAGCCAAGATTCGACTAGCGGCGCTCCCACAGATACGCAGTATTTT. Protein sequence: CASSQDSTSGAPTDTQYF.

Many counts were recorded for this clonotype. The V and J genes are TRBV6-5 and TRBJ2-1; D call uncertain. Germline CDR1 reads MNHEY; CDR2 reads SVGAGI. CDR3 length: 13 residues. The V end lost 6 bases, the J end lost 6 bases, and 12 bases lay between the germline ends. Here the CDR3 DNA reads TGTGCCAGCAGGTTGGTCGCAGGCAATGAGCAGTTCTTC. It codes for CASRLVAGNEQFF.

As concerns this clonotype: A much bigger clone sits one base away, suggesting this may be a read error. The chain couples TRBV30 to TRBJ1-2, with D hard to call. V lost 1 base to trimming and J lost 6 bases, with 15 bases between them. CDR3 length: 14 residues. Germline loops: CDR1 GTSNPN, CDR2 SVGIG (reference sequence). The CDR3 DNA is TGTGCCTGGAGTGAACTGTTGCGAGACGATGGCTACACCTTC. Translating gives CAWSELLRDDGYTF.

There are many counts of this clonotype. The chain employs TRBV7-3 and TRBJ2-2; D gene unclear. The germline V and J ends were trimmed by 5 bases and 7 bases, with 11 bases remaining between them. Germline lookup yields CDR1 SGHTA and CDR2 FQGTGA. The CDR3 runs 13 residues. CDR3 sequence reads: CASSTRVGGELFF. CDR3 coding DNA: TGTGCCAGCAGCACACGAGTTGGCGGGGAGCTGTTTTTT. The whole variable domain, remainder taken from reference TRBV7-3 and TRBJ2-2, is GAGVSQTPSNKVTEKGKYVELRCDPISGHTALYWYRQSLGQGPEFLIYFQGTGAADDSGLPNDRFFAVRPEGSVSTLKIQRTERGDSAVYLCASSTRVGGELFFGEGSRLTVL.